These 30 T cell receptor beta chains were all obtained from the same sample, sequenced in a study of T cells in localized non-small cell lung cancer. The protocol was immunoSEQ multiplex PCR, while the TCRdb copy is restricted to in-frame clones and leaves out a portion. The table has about 11,000 clones, 82% seen once; the top ten hold roughly 20%. The sequencing used peripheral blood mononuclear cells, collected before any cancer treatment. The receptors shown here come from a female donor over 55 with stage II lung adenocarcinoma.

The chain recombines TRBV28 with TRBJ2-3; possibly TRBD2 for D (5 bases). The CDR3 contains 14 residues. Germline V lookup: CDR1 MDHEN, CDR2 SYDVKM. Trimming removed 6 bases at V and 4 bases at J, with 14 bases between. CDR3 amino acids: CASRIAPGADTQYF. The CDR3 nucleotides are TGTGCCAGCAGGATAGCGCCTGGGGCAGATACGCAGTATTTT.

This clone was detected only a few times. The chain employs TRBV2 and TRBJ1-1; 7 bases fit TRBD1. V lost 7 bases, J lost 6 bases, and 14 bases stayed unmatched. CDR1 is SNHLY and CDR2 is FYNNEI in the germline V gene. This CDR3 spans 15 amino acids. The CDR3 sequence is CASTRSTGVGAEAFF. For the CDR3, the DNA is TGTGCCAGCACTCGGTCCACAGGGGTCGGCGCTGAAGCTTTCTTT.

There are a few counts of this clone. CDR3 residues: CASSFENYGYTF. In nucleotides, the CDR3 is TGTGCCAGCAGCTTCGAAAACTATGGCTACACCTTC. The chain is built from TRBV7-9 and TRBJ1-2; no definite D call. The length of the CDR3 is 12 residues. Germline CDR1 is SEHNR and CDR2 is FQNEAQ (reference sequence). V lost 3 bases and J lost 2, with 4 bases in between.

The chain links TRBV6-1 to TRBJ1-6, with a weak D call TRBD1 (6 bases). V gave up 2 bases and J gave up 7 bases, with 12 bases separating them. Germline CDR1 and CDR2: MNHNS and SASEGT. The CDR3 runs 15 residues. CDR3 DNA sequence: TGTGCCAGCAGTGAACATGACGGGGGCAATTCACCCCTCCACTTT. Translation gives CASSEHDGGNSPLHF.

CDR3: CASSSTGRDTQYF. The CDR3 nucleotides read TGTGCCAGCAGTTCTACAGGGAGGGATACGCAGTATTTT. The chain has TRBV6-6 and TRBJ2-3; D may be TRBD1 or TRBD2 (6 bases each). From germline, CDR1 is MNHNY and CDR2 SVGAGI (reference sequence). This CDR3 is built from 13 residues. Trimming pared 4 bases from V and 6 bases from J, leaving 11 bases between.

The chain combines TRBV7-2 with TRBJ1-1; D unclear. V lost 5 bases and J 1 base, leaving 11 bases between the germline ends. CDR1 SGHTA and CDR2 FQGNSA come from the germline V gene. The CDR3 contains 14 residues. In DNA form, the CDR3 reads TGTGCCAGCAGCCCTGGAGCAGCGAACACTGAAGCTTTCTTT. Protein sequence: CASSPGAANTEAFF.

In its sample, this clone was seen once. The chain has TRBV11-2 and TRBJ2-3; D remains ambiguous. Germline CDR1 and CDR2: SGHAT and FQNNGV. V was trimmed by 4 bases and J by 7 bases, leaving 12 bases between them. CDR3 size: 13 residues. The CDR3 loop reads CASSSPVVNTQYF. CDR3 DNA sequence: TGTGCCAGCAGCTCTCCGGTAGTTAATACGCAGTATTTT.

The chain has TRBV7-3 and TRBJ2-5, with 9 positions matching TRBD1. The V and J ends lost 4 bases and 6 bases, in that order; junction bases with no gene match: 3. Germline assignment: CDR1 SGHTA and CDR2 FQGTGA. The CDR3 is made up of 13 amino acids. In DNA, the CDR3 is TGTGCCAGCAGCTCCGGGACAGGGAAGACCCAGTACTTC. Translating gives CASSSGTGKTQYF.

The chain links TRBV5-4 to TRBJ1-2, with TRBD1 matching over 7 bases. CDR1 and CDR2 from the germline V gene are SGHNT and YYREEE (reference sequence). The CDR3 runs 15 residues. J was trimmed by 8 bases and V by 1 base; bases with no gene match: 11. In nucleotides, the CDR3 is TGTGCCAGCAGCTTGAGTGGGACAGTGAGGGGGGGCTACACCTTC. It codes for CASSLSGTVRGGYTF.

The chain links TRBV9 to TRBJ2-3, with TRBD2 matching over 8 bases. V dropped 4 bases and J dropped 2; count of bases not matched to a gene: 9. Germline loops: CDR1 SGDLS, CDR2 YYNGEE. This CDR3 comprises 16 residues. The chain's CDR3 is CASSPHPREATDTQYF. CDR3 in DNA: TGTGCCAGCAGCCCACATCCGCGGGAGGCCACAGATACGCAGTATTTT.

This rearrangement joins TRBV19 to TRBJ2-7; 9 bases agree with TRBD1. The CDR3 contains 12 residues. The J segment lost 4 bases and the V segment lost 5 bases, leaving 0 bases of the junction unmatched. The germline V gene has CDR1 LNHDA and CDR2 SQIVND (reference sequence). The CDR3 spells CASSDRGYEQYF. The CDR3, as DNA: TGTGCCAGTAGTGACAGGGGGTACGAGCAGTACTTC.

The rearrangement joins TRBV18 to TRBJ2-7; D is perhaps TRBD1 (5 bases). Germline CDR1 is KGHSH and CDR2 is LQKENI. Between the trimmed V and J ends, which lost 3 bases and 9 bases, there was a span of 15 bases. The CDR3 sequence is 13 residues long. CDR3 sequence reads: CASSPRQTPMQYF. DNA of the CDR3: TGTGCCAGCTCACCTAGACAGACGCCAATGCAGTACTTC.

The chain employs TRBV21-1 and TRBJ2-3; TRBD1, the D gene given by the table, was not confirmed from the DNA. TRBV21-1 is assigned pseudogene status. The CDR3 contains 18 residues. This chain's CDR3 is CASSKPSEGVAPTDTQYF. The DNA of the CDR3 is TGTGCCAGCAGCAAACCCTCTGAGGGGGTTGCTCCTACAGATACGCAGTATTTT.

This clone was counted between two and nine times. The chain is built from TRBV5-1 and TRBJ1-2; D remains unclear. V lost 0 bases and J 3 bases, leaving 6 bases between the germline ends. The CDR3 extends over 13 amino acids. Per germline, CDR1 SGHRS and CDR2 YFSETQ. CDR3 nucleotide sequence: TGCGCCAGCAGCTTGGCGGGATACTATGGCTACACCTTC. It encodes CASSLAGYYGYTF.

The gene calls are TRBV6-5 and TRBJ2-1; 9 bases are shared with TRBD2. J gave up 3 bases and V 2 bases, and 5 bases lay outside the gene matches. Germline V CDR1 and CDR2: MNHEY, SVGAGI. This CDR3 spans 16 amino acids. CDR3 in amino acids: CASSYVRGGIYNEQFF. As DNA, the CDR3 is TGTGCCAGCAGTTACGTGCGGGGGGGGATCTACAATGAGCAGTTCTTC.

The J gene is TRBJ2-1, the V gene TRBV9; 8 bases align to TRBD2. The germline CDR1 and CDR2 sequences are SGDLS and YYNGEE. V was pared by 4 bases and J by 6 bases, with 6 bases of the junction left unmatched. This CDR3 comprises 14 residues. The CDR3 nucleotides are TGTGCCAGCAGCCCGGGGACTAGTGGCAATGAGCAGTTCTTC. This sequence encodes CASSPGTSGNEQFF.

V and J are TRBV7-8 and TRBJ2-3; TRBD1 is a possible D gene (6 bases). Germline CDR1 is SGHVS and CDR2 is FQNEAQ. The CDR3 spans 14 residues. The V gene lost 5 bases and the J gene lost 4 bases, with 13 bases spanning the gap. The CDR3 spells CASSPPGGPDTQYF. CDR3 nucleotide sequence: TGTGCCAGCAGCCCTCCTGGGGGCCCAGATACGCAGTATTTT.

The rearrangement uses TRBV19 and TRBJ1-5; D may be TRBD1 (5 bases). The V gene's germline CDR1 is LNHDA and CDR2 SQIVND (reference sequence). With 5 bases removed from V and 4 bases from J, the gap between germline ends came to 12 bases. The CDR3 consists of 14 residues. The DNA of the CDR3 is TGTGCCAGTAGTGCGCGGGGGTGGAATCAGCCCCAGCATTTT. Translation gives CASSARGWNQPQHF.

This clone occurred a few times. The rearrangement links TRBV5-4 to TRBJ1-2, with D possibly TRBD1 on 6 matching bases. Germline-derived CDR1 and CDR2 are SGHNT and YYREEE (reference sequence). The V gene lost 4 bases and the J gene lost 7 bases, with 14 bases spanning the gap. The CDR3 totals 13 residues. CDR3 loop: CASSGDTRFGYTF. The CDR3 DNA reads as TGTGCCAGCAGCGGGGACACCCGTTTTGGCTACACCTTC.

This clone was observed a handful of times. CDR3 nucleotide sequence: TGTGCCAGCAGCGGACAGGGGCTCCGGCAGCAGTACTTC. Its protein product is CASSGQGLRQQYF. J is TRBJ2-7 and V is TRBV27, with 9 bases lining up with TRBD1. V gave up 6 bases and J gave up 8 bases; unmatched junction bases: 8. CDR1 and CDR2 (germline): MNHEY, SMNVEV (reference sequence). The CDR3 spans 13 residues.

The V call is TRBV11-1, the J call TRBJ1-1; D call uncertain. The CDR3 sequence is 14 residues long. V dropped 5 bases and J dropped 0 bases, with 10 bases sitting between them. Germline-derived CDR1 and CDR2 are SGHAT and FQDESV (reference sequence). CDR3 sequence: CASSPRRMNTEAFF. CDR3 coding DNA: TGTGCCAGCAGCCCGAGACGGATGAACACTGAAGCTTTCTTT.

This sequence joins TRBV4-1 and TRBJ1-4; D not resolved. The V and J ends lost 3 bases and 5 bases respectively, with 19 bases between them. This CDR3 comprises 17 residues. Germline loops: CDR1 MGHRA, CDR2 YSYEKL. CDR3 sequence (DNA): TGCGCCAGCAGCCAGGCTACAAGCGCCGGTGGGAATGAAAAACTGTTTTTT. As protein: CASSQATSAGGNEKLFF.

The rearrangement links TRBV6-6 to TRBJ1-2; 9 bases match TRBD1. The J segment lost 4 bases and the V segment lost 6 bases, leaving 6 bases of the junction unmatched. The CDR3 extends over 14 amino acids. CDR1 MNHNY and CDR2 SVGAGI come from the germline V gene (reference sequence). This chain's CDR3 is CASRGQGRSYGYTF. CDR3 nucleotides: TGTGCCAGCAGGGGACAGGGAAGGTCCTATGGCTACACCTTC.

This rearrangement joins TRBV7-2 to TRBJ2-5; D might be TRBD1 (6 bases). CDR3 length equals 12 residues. Trimming took 3 bases from V and 11 from J, leaving 13 bases between them. Looked up from germline, CDR1 is SGHTA and CDR2 is FQGNSA. The chain's CDR3 is CASSLGRTEQYF. CDR3 in DNA: TGTGCCAGCAGCTTGGGACGGACAGAACAGTACTTC.

In regard to this clone: A much larger clonotype is one base distant, so this may be a read error. The chain is built from TRBV13 and TRBJ1-5; no clear D gene. Germline values: CDR1 PRHDT, CDR2 FYEKMQ (reference sequence). The CDR3 length is 14 residues. The ends were cut back, 2 bases at V and 3 bases at J, with 8 bases in the middle. The DNA of the CDR3 is TGTGCCAGCAGCTTAAAGGGAATCAATCAGCCCCAGCATTTT. Translated: CASSLKGINQPQHF.

The rearrangement joins TRBV9 to TRBJ2-5; no clear D. The V end lost 1 base, the J end lost 1 base, and 11 bases lay between the germline ends. CDR1 is SGDLS, CDR2 YYNGEE, per germline. CDR3 length equals 15 residues. In nucleotides, the CDR3 is TGTGCCAGCAGCGTAAATTGGGCTCCCCAAGAGACCCAGTACTTC. It is translated as CASSVNWAPQETQYF. The full variable domain, in which reference TRBV9 and TRBJ2-5 provide the parts outside the CDR3, is DSGVTQTPKHLITATGQRVTLRCSPRSGDLSVYWYQQSLDQGLQFLIQYYNGEERAKGNILERFSAQQFPDLHSELNLSSLELGDSALYFCASSVNWAPQETQYFGPGTRLLVL.

The chain recombines TRBV7-9 with TRBJ2-4; D call uncertain. This CDR3 contains 14 residues. Per the germline V gene, CDR1 is SEHNR and CDR2 is FQNEAQ (reference sequence). The V gene lost 5 bases and the J gene lost 0 bases, with 8 bases spanning the gap. CDR3 protein: CASSHIVAKNIQYF. CDR3 coding DNA: TGTGCCAGCAGCCACATAGTAGCCAAAAACATTCAGTACTTC.

There are a few counts of this clone. This chain connects TRBV1 to TRBJ2-3. TRBV1 is a pseudogene locus. The CDR3 covers 12 residues. The CDR3 protein is CTSSPGTDTQYF. The CDR3 nucleotides are TGCACCAGCAGCCCTGGTACAGATACGCAGTATTTT.

The chain couples TRBV15 to TRBJ2-1; either TRBD1 or TRBD2 may fit D (6 bases each). With 5 bases removed from V and 6 bases from J, the gap between germline ends came to 20 bases. Germline V gives CDR1 LNHNV, CDR2 YYDKDF (reference sequence). The CDR3 covers 16 residues. CDR3: CATSEAWGARGNEQFF. The CDR3 DNA sequence: TGTGCCACCAGCGAGGCGTGGGGGGCCCGTGGCAATGAGCAGTTCTTC.

This chain joins TRBV5-1 and TRBJ1-1; D unresolved. The CDR3 loop spans 14 amino acids. CDR1 and CDR2 from the germline V gene are SGHRS and YFSETQ. V shed 1 base and J shed 3 bases, with 10 bases lying between them. CDR3 sequence: CASSLRQSHTEAFF. CDR3 nucleotide sequence: TGCGCCAGCAGCTTGCGGCAGAGCCACACTGAAGCTTTCTTT.